Below are 16 T cell receptor beta chains sequenced from a single sample in a study of cytomegalovirus exposure and HLA in healthy donors. The PCR had 60 Vbeta and 13 Jbeta primers. The assay was immunoSEQ multiplex PCR, and TCRdb's table has in-frame clones only and misses some. The data hold roughly 190,000 clones, with roughly 80% observed a single time. The sample taken for sequencing was PBMCs. The receptors come from a woman younger than 30 in good health and CMV-seronegative.

This sequence joins TRBV11-2 and TRBJ2-3; 10 bases are a match to TRBD2. The germline V gene encodes CDR1 SGHAT and CDR2 FQNNGV. This CDR3 comprises 15 residues. The V gene end was trimmed by 3 bases and the J gene end by 6 bases; junction bases not matched to a gene: 6. DNA for the CDR3: TGTGCCAGCAGCTTGGGAGCGGGAGGGCGCGATACGCAGTATTTT. Its protein is CASSLGAGGRDTQYF.

The chain joins TRBV7-9 to TRBJ2-3; 7 nucleotides agree with TRBD1. V trimming: 5 bases; J trimming: 1 base; junction bases outside the gene matches: 3. The V gene's germline CDR1 is SEHNR and CDR2 FQNEAQ (reference sequence). The CDR3 spans 14 residues. CDR3 residues: CASSPGGGTDTQYF. The CDR3 DNA sequence: TGTGCCAGCAGCCCAGGGGGTGGCACAGATACGCAGTATTTT.

The chain carries TRBV7-8 and TRBJ1-3; 7 nucleotides align to TRBD1. This CDR3 has 19 residues. V lost 3 bases to trimming and J lost 1 base; unmatched junction nucleotides: 15. CDR1 and CDR2 (germline): SGHVS, FQNEAQ. CDR3 region: CASSFPTGSPSGSGNTIYF. In DNA form, the CDR3 reads TGTGCCAGCAGCTTCCCGACAGGGTCCCCCTCGGGATCTGGAAACACCATATATTTT.

V and J are TRBV19 and TRBJ2-7; tentatively, D is TRBD1 (6 bases). Trimming pared 5 bases from V and 5 bases from J, leaving 16 bases between. The CDR3 runs 14 residues. Germline CDR1 LNHDA, CDR2 SQIVND (reference sequence). The CDR3 here is CASSAGTRFDEQYF. For the CDR3, the DNA is TGTGCCAGTAGTGCTGGGACAAGGTTCGACGAGCAGTACTTC.

J is TRBJ2-7 and V is TRBV7-9, with D tentatively TRBD2 (5 bases). Germline CDR1 is SEHNR and CDR2 is FQNEAQ (reference sequence). Trimming took off 7 bases at V and 0 bases at J, with 16 bases between the two ends. The CDR3 spans 15 residues. CDR3 region: CASTHPGRDSYEQYF. CDR3 coding DNA: TGTGCCAGCACCCACCCGGGAAGAGACTCCTACGAGCAGTACTTC.

The chain carries TRBV18 and TRBJ2-7; 10 bases are shared with TRBD2. Unmatched junction bases numbered 17, after V lost 0 bases and J lost 6 bases. Germline V gene data show CDR1 as KGHSH and CDR2 as LQKENI. The CDR3 totals 19 residues. The CDR3 loop is CASSPPLVAGGPRDREQYF. DNA for the CDR3: TGTGCCAGCTCACCACCCTTGGTAGCGGGGGGCCCGCGGGACCGCGAGCAGTACTTC.

The chain recombines TRBV6-1 with TRBJ1-1; a weak D match, TRBD1 (5 bases). Trimming cost V 2 bases and J 5 bases, with 12 bases left between them. The CDR3 is made up of 14 amino acids. The germline gives CDR1 MNHNS, CDR2 SASEGT. This CDR3 is CASSEQGAVTEAFF. The CDR3 coding sequence is TGTGCCAGCAGTGAACAGGGCGCGGTGACTGAAGCTTTCTTT.

CDR3 in amino acids: CSAPTSGNFFF. For the CDR3, the DNA is TGCAGTGCCCCTACTAGCGGGAATTTTTTCTTC. V and J are TRBV20-1 and TRBJ2-1; 10 positions agree with TRBD2. The CDR3 is 11 residues long. The germline CDR1 and CDR2 sequences are DFQATT and SNEGSKA (reference sequence). V lost 6 bases and J lost 16; bases outside the gene matches: 9.

The CDR3 DNA reads as TGTGCCAGCCCTTTTCCCGGGACAGGGATCAAGCTTTATCAGCCCCAGCATTTT. Translation gives CASPFPGTGIKLYQPQHF. This chain joins TRBV25-1 and TRBJ1-5; 9 positions agree with TRBD1. CDR3 length: 18 residues. Germline CDR1 reads MGHDK; CDR2 reads SYGVNS. Trimming took 8 bases from V and 5 from J; bases not matched to a gene: 19.

The V call is TRBV6-6, the J call TRBJ1-2, with 7 bases aligning to TRBD1. The CDR3 runs 13 residues. Germline V gives CDR1 MNHNY, CDR2 SVGAGI (reference sequence). V lost 6 bases, J lost 8 bases, and 9 bases stayed unmatched. The CDR3 reads CASSPTGVFGYTF. In nucleotides, the CDR3 is TGTGCCAGCAGCCCAACAGGGGTTTTCGGCTACACCTTC.

V and J are TRBV29-1 and TRBJ1-3; D remains ambiguous. CDR3 length equals 13 residues. The V end was cut by 0 bases, the J end by 10 bases, with 13 bases between. Germline assignment: CDR1 SQVTM and CDR2 ANQGSEA. CDR3 DNA sequence: TGCAGCGTTGAAGATGCCGGGGAAATGACCATATATTTT. Protein sequence: CSVEDAGEMTIYF.

This sequence joins TRBV6-1 and TRBJ2-7; D may be TRBD1 (5 bases). The CDR3 sequence is 15 residues long. Germline assignment: CDR1 MNHNS and CDR2 SASEGT. V gave up 6 bases and J gave up 4 bases, with 19 bases separating them. For the CDR3, the DNA is TGTGCCAGCAGAGGGGCGGATAACTCACTATACGAGCAGTACTTC. Translated: CASRGADNSLYEQYF.

The chain couples TRBV2 to TRBJ2-1; 9 bases are a match to TRBD2. CDR1 is SNHLY and CDR2 is FYNNEI in the germline V gene. This CDR3 has 15 amino acids. Unmatched junction bases numbered 10, after V lost 4 bases and J lost 9 bases. The CDR3 is CASSVQSGRSVEQFF. CDR3 DNA sequence: TGTGCCAGCAGTGTCCAAAGCGGGAGGTCGGTTGAGCAGTTCTTC.

J is TRBJ2-4 and V is TRBV27; 10 nucleotides line up with TRBD2. J was trimmed by 2 bases and V by 3 bases; bases with no gene match: 1. Looked up from germline, CDR1 is MNHEY and CDR2 is SMNVEV (reference sequence). This CDR3 spans 15 amino acids. CDR3 in DNA: TGTGCCAGCAGTTTGGGACTAGCGTCCAAAAACATTCAGTACTTC. This gives the protein CASSLGLASKNIQYF.

V is TRBV9 and J is TRBJ2-1, with D possibly TRBD2 on 5 matching bases. Trimming removed 0 bases from V and 7 bases from J, with 11 bases in between. Germline V lookup: CDR1 SGDLS, CDR2 YYNGEE. CDR3 length equals 14 residues. CDR3 DNA: TGTGCCAGCAGCGTAGTGAGGGCTAGTAATGAGCAGTTCTTC. Amino acid sequence: CASSVVRASNEQFF.

This clone occurred a few times. CDR3 in DNA: TGCAGCGTGACCAGGGGGGACGGGAACACTGAAGCTTTCTTT. Its translation is CSVTRGDGNTEAFF. The chain has TRBV29-1 and TRBJ1-1; TRBD1 agrees at 7 bases. Per the germline V gene, CDR1 is SQVTM and CDR2 is ANQGSEA. The CDR3 extends over 14 amino acids. Trimming at V came to 6 bases and at J to 1 base, leaving 8 bases not matched to a gene.